What follows are 11 T cell receptor beta chains derived from one specimen sequenced in a study of Ad26.COV2.S vaccination and SARS-CoV-2 variants (dated by TCRdb to the early 2020s). Receptor amplification or capture employed the immunoSEQ multiplex PCR assay. This is the immuneACCESS table as TCRdb keeps it, with only in-frame sequences that have V and J called. A part of the clones is gone; compared with another copy, unresolved V genes explain less than half, and the rest is unexplained. A total of roughly 400,000 clones appear in this sample, about 92% of them only once. The ten most abundant clones make up around 4.5% of the sample. The treatment or condition label, as the study defines it: some 20 received Ad26.COV2.S at low or high dose, single or two shots; about 5 received placebo; per-sample allocation not given. Repertoires of vaccine and placebo recipients were sequenced from samples collected on day 63 after the first injection.

Source: peripheral blood, taken in a trial of Ad26.COV2.S vaccine versus placebo. These TCRs come from a person aged 18-65 years who received the Ad26.COV2.S COVID-19 vaccine or a placebo.

This chain links TRBV6-5 with TRBJ1-2, with 9 bases identical to TRBD1. Losses at the gene ends were 5 bases for V and 3 bases for J; bases not matched to a gene: 4. Germline-derived CDR1 and CDR2 are MNHEY and SVGAGI. This CDR3 has 14 amino acids. CDR3 DNA sequence: TGTGCCAGCAGTAAACAGGGGGCGGACTATGGCTACACCTTC. The encoded protein is CASSKQGADYGYTF.

The V and J genes are TRBV3-1 (or the pseudogene TRBV3-2) and TRBJ2-2; possibly TRBD1 for D (6 bases). Per the germline V gene, CDR1 is LGHDT and CDR2 is YNNKEL (reference sequence). V gave up 3 bases and J gave up 6 bases, with 11 bases separating them. This CDR3 is 14 amino acids long. In nucleotides, the CDR3 is TGTGCCAGCAGCCAGCAGGGGTTGGCCGGGGAGCTGTTTTTT. Amino acid sequence: CASSQQGLAGELFF.

This chain uses TRBV24-1 with TRBJ2-1; 9 bases map to TRBD2. The CDR3 totals 14 residues. Germline loops: CDR1 KGHDR, CDR2 SFDVKD. V dropped 6 bases and J dropped 6; count of bases not matched to a gene: 5. CDR3 nucleotide sequence: TGTGCCACCAGTCGCGGGAGGGCTACCAATGAGCAGTTCTTC. Translated, it gives CATSRGRATNEQFF.

The chain has TRBV28 and TRBJ1-1, with D tentatively TRBD1 (6 bases). Germline V gene sequence: CDR1 MDHEN, CDR2 SYDVKM. V lost 5 bases to trimming and J lost 8 bases, with 18 bases between them. The CDR3 has 14 amino acids. CDR3 amino acids: CASSDRSHQPEAFF. The CDR3 DNA reads as TGTGCCAGCAGTGACAGGAGTCATCAACCCGAAGCTTTCTTT.

This sequence joins TRBV7-6 and TRBJ2-1; TRBD1 aligns across 7 bases. V dropped 5 bases and J dropped 4; count of bases not matched to a gene: 8. Germline V lookup: CDR1 SGHVS, CDR2 FNYEAQ. The CDR3 sequence is 15 residues long. The CDR3 nucleotides are TGTGCCAGCAGCCCGGGACAGAATACTTACAATGAGCAGTTCTTC. Protein: CASSPGQNTYNEQFF.

The genes are TRBV5-5 and TRBJ2-7; D possibly corresponds to TRBD2 (6 bases). The CDR3 is 14 residues long. Trimming took 4 bases from V and 0 from J, leaving 11 bases between them. From germline, CDR1 is SGHKS and CDR2 YYEKEE (reference sequence). The CDR3 coding sequence is TGTGCCAGCAGCGAGAGCGGGCACTCCTACGAGCAGTACTTC. It translates to CASSESGHSYEQYF.

This clone was picked up one time. This chain uses TRBV6-2 or TRBV6-3 with TRBJ2-7; 9 bases agree with TRBD1. V trimming: 5 bases; J trimming: 7 bases; junction bases outside the gene matches: 12. Germline-derived CDR1 and CDR2 are MNHEY and SVGEGT. CDR3 size: 15 residues. CDR3 sequence reads: CASSRTGQGVPEQYF. The CDR3 DNA sequence: TGTGCCAGCAGTCGTACGGGACAGGGAGTTCCGGAGCAGTACTTC.

V gene TRBV28 combines with J gene TRBJ2-7, with 8 bases aligning to TRBD2. The junction had 14 bases not matched to a gene; V was cut back by 4 bases and J by 3 bases. The CDR3 is made up of 17 amino acids. CDR1 is MDHEN, CDR2 SYDVKM, per germline. In DNA, the CDR3 is TGTGCCAGCAGTTCCCCTGCGCGGGAGGCCCCTAGCTACGAGCAGTACTTC. Its translation is CASSSPAREAPSYEQYF.

The CDR3 spells CASSGTASTDTQYF. Here the CDR3 DNA reads TGCGCCAGCAGCGGGACTGCTAGCACAGATACGCAGTATTTT. The chain has TRBV5-1 and TRBJ2-3, with D tentatively TRBD2 (6 bases). Germline lookup yields CDR1 SGHRS and CDR2 YFSETQ. The CDR3 loop spans 14 amino acids. Trimming removed 4 bases at V and 0 bases at J, with 9 bases between.

The genes are TRBV5-6 and TRBJ2-5, with D possibly called TRBD1 or TRBD2 (5 bases each). Germline values: CDR1 SGHDT, CDR2 YYEEEE. This CDR3 has 15 residues. V was pared by 1 base and J by 5 bases, with 15 bases between. The CDR3 sequence: CASSLNNGAGETQYF. The CDR3 nucleotides are TGTGCCAGCAGCTTGAACAACGGGGCTGGGGAGACCCAGTACTTC.

This chain connects TRBV27 to TRBJ1-1, with D hard to call. This CDR3 is built from 14 residues. Germline CDR1 reads MNHEY; CDR2 reads SMNVEV (reference sequence). The V and J ends lost 3 bases and 1 base respectively, with 9 bases between them. The CDR3 here is CASSFLTGNTEAFF. CDR3 nucleotides: TGTGCCAGCAGTTTCCTGACGGGGAACACTGAAGCTTTCTTT.